This T cell receptor beta chain stems from a study of T-cell memory formation after mild COVID-19. This clonotype has a count of ten or more. The ends were cut back, 6 bases at V and 3 bases at J, with 11 bases in the middle. The CDR3 extends over 14 amino acids. cDNA libraries for TCR alpha and TCR beta, carrying sample barcodes and UMIs, came from 5'RACE with constant-segment primers. Each CDR3 protein is one row after TCRdb ran MiXCR on the 5' RACE reads. The data hold about 150,000 distinct CDR3 sequences, with roughly 6.3% observed a single time. The V and J genes are TRBV12-3 or TRBV12-4 and TRBJ2-2; D tentatively fits TRBD1 or TRBD2 (5 bases each). Sequencing was performed on PBMCs or a T cell subset sorted from them (not recorded which). The source is an adult woman who had mild COVID-19 (a few samples of this study predate the infection). Cell type and time point are not known. The CDR3 nucleotides read TGTGCCAGCAGACGGGACGGATACACCGGGGAGCTGTTTTTT. Translating it yields CASRRDGYTGELFF.